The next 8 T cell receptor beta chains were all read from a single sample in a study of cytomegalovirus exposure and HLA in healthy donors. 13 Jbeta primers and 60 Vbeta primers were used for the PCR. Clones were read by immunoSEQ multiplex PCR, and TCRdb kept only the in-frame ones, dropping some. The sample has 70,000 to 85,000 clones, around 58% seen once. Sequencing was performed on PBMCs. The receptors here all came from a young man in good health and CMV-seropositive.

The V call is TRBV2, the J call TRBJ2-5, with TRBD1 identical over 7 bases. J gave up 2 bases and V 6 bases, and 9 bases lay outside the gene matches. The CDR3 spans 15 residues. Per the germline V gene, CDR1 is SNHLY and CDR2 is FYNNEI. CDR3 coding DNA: TGTGCCAGCAGCTTAACCCCGGGACAGCAAGAGACCCAGTACTTC. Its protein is CASSLTPGQQETQYF.

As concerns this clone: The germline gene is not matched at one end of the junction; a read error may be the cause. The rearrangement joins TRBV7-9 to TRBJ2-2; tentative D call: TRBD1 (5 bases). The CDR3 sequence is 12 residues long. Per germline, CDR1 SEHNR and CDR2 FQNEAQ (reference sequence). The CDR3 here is CSSSVQVGELFF. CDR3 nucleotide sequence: TGTTCCAGCAGCGTACAGGTCGGGGAGCTGTTTTTT.

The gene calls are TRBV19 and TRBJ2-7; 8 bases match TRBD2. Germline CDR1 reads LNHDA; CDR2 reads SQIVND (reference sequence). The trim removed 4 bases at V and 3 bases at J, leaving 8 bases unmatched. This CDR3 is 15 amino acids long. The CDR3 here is CASSTPSGTSYEQYF. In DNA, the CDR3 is TGTGCCAGTAGTACTCCATCAGGGACTAGCTACGAGCAGTACTTC.

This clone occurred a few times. CDR3 sequence (DNA): TGTGCCAGCAGCCATCTTAGATGGCAGGGTGGAAACACCATATATTTT. Amino acid sequence: CASSHLRWQGGNTIYF. The gene calls are TRBV4-2 and TRBJ1-3; TRBD1 might be the D (5 bases). The CDR3 contains 16 residues. The ends were cut back, 3 bases at V and 3 bases at J, with 15 bases in the middle. Germline V gene sequence: CDR1 LGHNA, CDR2 YNFKEQ.

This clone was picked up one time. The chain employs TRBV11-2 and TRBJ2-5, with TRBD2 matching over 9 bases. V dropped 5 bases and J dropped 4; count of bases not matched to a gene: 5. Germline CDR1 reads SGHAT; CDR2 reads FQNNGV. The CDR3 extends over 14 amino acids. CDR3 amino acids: CASSPGLARETQYF. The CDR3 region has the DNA TGTGCCAGCAGCCCGGGACTAGCTCGAGAGACCCAGTACTTC.

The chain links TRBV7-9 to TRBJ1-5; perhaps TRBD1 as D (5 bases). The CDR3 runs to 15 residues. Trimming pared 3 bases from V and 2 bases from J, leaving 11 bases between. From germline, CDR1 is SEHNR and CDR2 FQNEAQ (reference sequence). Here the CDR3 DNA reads TGTGCCAGCAGCTTGGGGGGGGTGGGCAATCAGCCCCAGCATTTT. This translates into CASSLGGVGNQPQHF.

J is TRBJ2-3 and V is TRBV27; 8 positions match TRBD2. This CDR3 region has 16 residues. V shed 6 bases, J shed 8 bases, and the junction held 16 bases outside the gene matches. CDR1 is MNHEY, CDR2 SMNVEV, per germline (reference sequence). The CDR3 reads CASSPAGTRDGGTQYF. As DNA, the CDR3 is TGTGCCAGCAGCCCCGCCGGGACTAGAGATGGGGGTACGCAGTATTTT.

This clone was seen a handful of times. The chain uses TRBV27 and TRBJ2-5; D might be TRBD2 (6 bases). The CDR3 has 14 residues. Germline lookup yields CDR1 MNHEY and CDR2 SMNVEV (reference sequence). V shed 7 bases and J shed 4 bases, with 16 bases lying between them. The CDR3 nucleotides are TGTGCCAGCACCTCGGGCGGGATCGGAGAGACCCAGTACTTC. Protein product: CASTSGGIGETQYF.